This T cell receptor beta chain was obtained from a study of blood T cell repertoires in COVID-19. Study overall: The United States, Italy and Spain provided the acute and convalescent COVID-19 samples.

Clones were read by immunoSEQ multiplex PCR, and TCRdb kept only the in-frame ones, dropping some. The sample shows fewer than 700,000 clones, 85% to 90% of them seen only once. Germline V gene lookup returns CDR1 LGHNA and CDR2 YNFKEQ. The CDR3 totals 18 residues. V lost 4 bases to trimming and J lost 0 bases; unmatched junction nucleotides: 7. The TCR was taken from a woman aged 45-65 years with COVID-19, enrolled during active disease. This sequence joins TRBV4-2 and TRBJ2-1, with 12 nucleotides matching TRBD2. Source material: peripheral blood. CDR3 bases: TGTGCCAGCAGCCTCGGACTAGCGGGGCAGAGCTCCTACAATGAGCAGTTCTTC. It yields the protein CASSLGLAGQSSYNEQFF.